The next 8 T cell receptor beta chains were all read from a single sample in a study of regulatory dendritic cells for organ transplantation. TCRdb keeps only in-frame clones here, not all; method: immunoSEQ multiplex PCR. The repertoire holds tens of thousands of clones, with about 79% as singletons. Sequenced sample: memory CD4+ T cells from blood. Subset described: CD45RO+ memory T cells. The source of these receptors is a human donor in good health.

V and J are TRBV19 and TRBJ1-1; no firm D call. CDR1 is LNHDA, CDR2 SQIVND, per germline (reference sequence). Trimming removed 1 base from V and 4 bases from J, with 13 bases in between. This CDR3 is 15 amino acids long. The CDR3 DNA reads TGTGCCAGTAGTATAGGTGGAAAACGGGGCACTGAAGCTTTCTTT. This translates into CASSIGGKRGTEAFF.

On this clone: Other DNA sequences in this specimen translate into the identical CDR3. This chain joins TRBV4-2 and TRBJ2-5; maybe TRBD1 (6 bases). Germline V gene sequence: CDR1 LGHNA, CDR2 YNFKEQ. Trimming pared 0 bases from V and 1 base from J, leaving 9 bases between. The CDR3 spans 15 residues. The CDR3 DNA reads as TGTGCCAGCAGCCAAGAGAGGACAGTCCAAGAGACCCAGTACTTC. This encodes CASSQERTVQETQYF.

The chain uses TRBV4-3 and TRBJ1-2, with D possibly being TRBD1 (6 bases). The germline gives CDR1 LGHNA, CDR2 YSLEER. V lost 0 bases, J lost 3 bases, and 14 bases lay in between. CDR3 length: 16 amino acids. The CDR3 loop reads CASSQETGRGDYGYTF. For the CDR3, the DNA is TGCGCCAGCAGCCAAGAGACGGGCAGGGGAGACTATGGCTACACCTTC.

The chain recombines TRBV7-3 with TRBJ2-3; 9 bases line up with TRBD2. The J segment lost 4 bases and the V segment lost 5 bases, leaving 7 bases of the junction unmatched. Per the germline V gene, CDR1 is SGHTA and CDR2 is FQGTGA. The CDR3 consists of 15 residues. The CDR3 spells CASSQSSGAADTQYF. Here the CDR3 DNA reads TGTGCCAGCAGCCAGTCTAGCGGGGCCGCAGATACGCAGTATTTT.

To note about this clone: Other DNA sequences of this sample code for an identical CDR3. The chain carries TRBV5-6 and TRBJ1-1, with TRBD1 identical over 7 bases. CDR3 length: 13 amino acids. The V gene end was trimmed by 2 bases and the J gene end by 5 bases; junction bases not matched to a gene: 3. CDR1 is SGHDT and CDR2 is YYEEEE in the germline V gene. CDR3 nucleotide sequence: TGTGCCAGCAGCTTCGACAGGGATACTGAAGCTTTCTTT. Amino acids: CASSFDRDTEAFF.

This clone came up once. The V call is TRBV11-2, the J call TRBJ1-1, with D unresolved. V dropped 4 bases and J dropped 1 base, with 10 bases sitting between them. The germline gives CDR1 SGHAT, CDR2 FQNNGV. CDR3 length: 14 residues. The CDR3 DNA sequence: TGTGCCAGCAGCTGGACTCCCAGGAACACTGAAGCTTTCTTT. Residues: CASSWTPRNTEAFF.

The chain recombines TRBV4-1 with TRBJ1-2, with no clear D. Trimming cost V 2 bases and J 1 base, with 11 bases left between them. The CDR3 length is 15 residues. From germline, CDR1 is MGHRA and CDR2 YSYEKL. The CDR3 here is CASSQPIDINYGYTF. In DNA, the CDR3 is TGCGCCAGCAGCCAACCTATCGATATTAACTATGGCTACACCTTC.

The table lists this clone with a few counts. CDR3 DNA: TGCGCCAGCAGCCTCAGGGGGGACCAAGAGACCCAGTACTTC. Protein sequence: CASSLRGDQETQYF. The chain joins TRBV5-1 to TRBJ2-5; a weak D match, TRBD1 (7 bases). Germline CDR1 reads SGHRS; CDR2 reads YFSETQ. Trimming left V 4 bases short and J 0 bases short, with 10 bases between. The CDR3 is made up of 14 amino acids.